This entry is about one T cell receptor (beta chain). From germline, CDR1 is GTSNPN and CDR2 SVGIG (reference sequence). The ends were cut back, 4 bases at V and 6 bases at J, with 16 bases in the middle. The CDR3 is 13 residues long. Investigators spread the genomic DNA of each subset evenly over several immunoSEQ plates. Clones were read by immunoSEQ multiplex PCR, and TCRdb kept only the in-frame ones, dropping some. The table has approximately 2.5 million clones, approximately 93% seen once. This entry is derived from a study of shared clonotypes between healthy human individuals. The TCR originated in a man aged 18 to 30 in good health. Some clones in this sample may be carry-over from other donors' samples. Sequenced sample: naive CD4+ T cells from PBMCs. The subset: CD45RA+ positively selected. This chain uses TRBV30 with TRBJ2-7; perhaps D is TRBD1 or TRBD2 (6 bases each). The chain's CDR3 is CAWIGGRSGEQYF. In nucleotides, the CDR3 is TGTGCCTGGATTGGGGGGCGGTCAGGCGAGCAGTACTTC.